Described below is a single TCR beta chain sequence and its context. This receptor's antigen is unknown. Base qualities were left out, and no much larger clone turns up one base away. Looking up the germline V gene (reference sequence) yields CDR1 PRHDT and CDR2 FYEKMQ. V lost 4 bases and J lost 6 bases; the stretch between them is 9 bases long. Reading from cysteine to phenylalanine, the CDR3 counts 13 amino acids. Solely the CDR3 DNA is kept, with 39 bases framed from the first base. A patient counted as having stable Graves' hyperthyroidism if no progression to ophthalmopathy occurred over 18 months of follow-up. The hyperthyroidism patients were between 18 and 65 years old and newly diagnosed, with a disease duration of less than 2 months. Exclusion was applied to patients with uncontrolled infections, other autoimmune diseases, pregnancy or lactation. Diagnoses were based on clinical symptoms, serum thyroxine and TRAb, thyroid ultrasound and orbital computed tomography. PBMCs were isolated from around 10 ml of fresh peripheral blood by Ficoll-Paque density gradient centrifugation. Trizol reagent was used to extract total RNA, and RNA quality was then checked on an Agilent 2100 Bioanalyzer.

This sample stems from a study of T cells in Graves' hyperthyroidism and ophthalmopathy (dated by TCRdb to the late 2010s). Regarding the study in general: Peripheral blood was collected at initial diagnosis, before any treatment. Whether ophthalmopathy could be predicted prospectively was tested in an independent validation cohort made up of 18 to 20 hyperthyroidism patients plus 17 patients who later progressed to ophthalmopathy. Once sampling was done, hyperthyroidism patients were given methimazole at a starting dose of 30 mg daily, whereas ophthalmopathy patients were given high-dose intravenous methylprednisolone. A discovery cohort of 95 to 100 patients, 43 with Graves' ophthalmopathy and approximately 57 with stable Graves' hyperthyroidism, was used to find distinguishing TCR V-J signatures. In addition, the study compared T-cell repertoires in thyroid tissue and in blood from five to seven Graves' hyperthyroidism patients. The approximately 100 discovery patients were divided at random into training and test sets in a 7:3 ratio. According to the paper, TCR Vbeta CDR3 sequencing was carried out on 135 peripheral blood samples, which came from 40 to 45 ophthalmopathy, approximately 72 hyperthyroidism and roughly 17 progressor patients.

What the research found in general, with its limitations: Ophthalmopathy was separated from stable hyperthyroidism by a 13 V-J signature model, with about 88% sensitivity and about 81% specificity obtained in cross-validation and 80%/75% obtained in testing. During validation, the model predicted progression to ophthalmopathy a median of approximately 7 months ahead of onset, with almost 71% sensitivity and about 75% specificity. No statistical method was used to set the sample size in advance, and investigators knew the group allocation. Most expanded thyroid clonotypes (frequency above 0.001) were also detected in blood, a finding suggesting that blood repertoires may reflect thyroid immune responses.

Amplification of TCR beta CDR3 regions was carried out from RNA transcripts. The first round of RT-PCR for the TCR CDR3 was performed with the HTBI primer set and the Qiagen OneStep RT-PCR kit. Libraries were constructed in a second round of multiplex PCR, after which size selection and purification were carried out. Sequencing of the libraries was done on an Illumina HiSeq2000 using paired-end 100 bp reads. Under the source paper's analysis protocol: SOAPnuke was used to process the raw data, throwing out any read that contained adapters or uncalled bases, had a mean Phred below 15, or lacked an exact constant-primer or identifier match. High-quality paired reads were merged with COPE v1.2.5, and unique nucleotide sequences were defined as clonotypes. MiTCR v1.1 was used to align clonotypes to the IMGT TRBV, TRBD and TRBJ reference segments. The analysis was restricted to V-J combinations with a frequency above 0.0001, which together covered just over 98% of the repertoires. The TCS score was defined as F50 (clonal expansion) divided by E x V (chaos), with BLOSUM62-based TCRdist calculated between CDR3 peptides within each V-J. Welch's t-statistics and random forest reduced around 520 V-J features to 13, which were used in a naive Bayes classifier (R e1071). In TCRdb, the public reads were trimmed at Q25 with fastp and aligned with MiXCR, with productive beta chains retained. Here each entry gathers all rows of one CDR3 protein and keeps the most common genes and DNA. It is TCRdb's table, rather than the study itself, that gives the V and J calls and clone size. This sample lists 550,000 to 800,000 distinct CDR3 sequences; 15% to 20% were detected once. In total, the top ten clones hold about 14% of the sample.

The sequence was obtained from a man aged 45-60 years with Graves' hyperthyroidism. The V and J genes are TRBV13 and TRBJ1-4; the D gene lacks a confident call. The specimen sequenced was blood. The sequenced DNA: TGTGCCAGCAGCTGGGCCTCGGATGAAAAACTGTTTTTT. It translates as CASSWASDEKLFF. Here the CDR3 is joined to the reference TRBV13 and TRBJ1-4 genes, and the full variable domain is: AAGVIQSPRHLIKEKRETATLKCYPIPRHDTVYWYQQGPGQDPQFLISFYEKMQSDKGSIPDRFSAQQFSDYHSELNMSSLELGDSALYFCASSWASDEKLFFGSGTQLSVL.